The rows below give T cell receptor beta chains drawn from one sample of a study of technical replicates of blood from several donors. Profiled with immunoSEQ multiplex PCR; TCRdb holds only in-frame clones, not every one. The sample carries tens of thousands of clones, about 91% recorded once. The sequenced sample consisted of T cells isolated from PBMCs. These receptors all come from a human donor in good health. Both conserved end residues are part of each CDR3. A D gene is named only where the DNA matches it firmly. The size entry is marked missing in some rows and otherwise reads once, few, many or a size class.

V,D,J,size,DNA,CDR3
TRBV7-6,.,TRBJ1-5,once,TGTGCCAGCAGCTTAGAACAGGGTGATAGCAATCAGCCCCAGCATTTT,CASSLEQGDSNQPQHF
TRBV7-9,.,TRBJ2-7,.,TGTGCCAGCAGCTTACCCCGGGACACCTCCTACGAGCAGTACTTC,CASSLPRDTSYEQYF
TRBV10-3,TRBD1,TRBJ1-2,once,TGTGCCATCAGTGAAGACAGGGAGCGTGGCTACACCTTC,CAISEDRERGYTF
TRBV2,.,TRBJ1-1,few,TGTGCCAGCAGTTTCCGGGACATGGACACTGAAGCTTTCTTT,CASSFRDMDTEAFF
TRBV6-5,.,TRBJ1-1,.,TGTGCCAGCAGTTATAGAGGGGAAGCTTTCTTT,CASSYRGEAFF
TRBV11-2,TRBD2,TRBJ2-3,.,TGTGCCAGCAGCCGTGGGTCGGCGGGAGGCACAGATACGCAGTATTTT,CASSRGSAGGTDTQYF
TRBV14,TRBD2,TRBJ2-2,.,TGTGCCAGCAGCTACCCCCTGGGGGGGGCCGGGGAGCTGTTTTTT,CASSYPLGGAGELFF
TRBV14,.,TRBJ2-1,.,TGTGCCAGCAGCCAAGTGGGTCGGCTAGGAGTCTACAATGAGCAGTTCTTC,CASSQVGRLGVYNEQFF
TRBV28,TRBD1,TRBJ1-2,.,TGTGCCAGCAGAACCGGGACAGGGGGTGGCTACACCTTC,CASRTGTGGGYTF
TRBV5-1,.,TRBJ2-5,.,TGCGCCAGCAGCTTGGTGTTCGGTGGGGGGAGCCCGAAGACCCAGTACTTC,CASSLVFGGGSPKTQYF
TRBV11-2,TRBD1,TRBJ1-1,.,TGTGCCAGCAGCCTCTCTCAGGGGGTAACTGAAGCTTTCTTT,CASSLSQGVTEAFF
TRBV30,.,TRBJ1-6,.,TGTGCCTGCCCAGACCGGAGCTCCTATAATTCACCCCTCCACTTT,CACPDRSSYNSPLHF
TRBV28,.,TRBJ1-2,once,TGTGCCAGCAGTTTAGCAGGTCCTTATGGCTACACCTTC,CASSLAGPYGYTF
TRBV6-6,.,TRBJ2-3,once,TGTGCCAGCAGTTACTTGGCTAGTACGGATACGCAGTATTTT,CASSYLASTDTQYF
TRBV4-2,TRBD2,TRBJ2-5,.,TGTGCCAGCAGCCAAGTTAGAGGGCGGGGGCAAGAGACCCAGTACTTC,CASSQVRGRGQETQYF
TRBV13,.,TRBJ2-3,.,TGTGCCAGCAGGGGGCGTAGCACAGATACGCAGTATTTT,CASRGRSTDTQYF
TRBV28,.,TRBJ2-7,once,TGTGCCAGCAGTTCCGGACAGCCCCACTACGAGCAGTACTTC,CASSSGQPHYEQYF
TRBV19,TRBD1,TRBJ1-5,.,TGTGCCAGTAGTCCTCGGGACAGGGCAAATCAGCCCCAGCATTTT,CASSPRDRANQPQHF
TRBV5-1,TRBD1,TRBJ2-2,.,TGCGCCAGCGCGAAAGGGACAGGGGCGAACACCGGGGAGCTGTTTTTT,CASAKGTGANTGELFF
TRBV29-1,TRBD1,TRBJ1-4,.,TGCAGCGTTCCGACCCAGGGGGCAAGTGAAAAACTGTTTTTT,CSVPTQGASEKLFF
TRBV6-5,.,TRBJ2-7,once,TGTGCCAGCAGTTACACTTACCCCTCCTACGAGCAGTACTTC,CASSYTYPSYEQYF
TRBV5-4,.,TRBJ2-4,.,TGTGCCAGCTCCATAGGGAGCTTCGACATTCAGTACTTC,CASSIGSFDIQYF
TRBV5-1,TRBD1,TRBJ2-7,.,TGCGCCAGCAGCCCAGAAAGACAGGGCAGCCTCGAAGAGCAGTACTTC,CASSPERQGSLEEQYF
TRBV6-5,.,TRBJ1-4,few,TGTGCCAGCAGCCGAGGGACGCGGGAAATTGAAAAACTGTTTTTT,CASSRGTREIEKLFF
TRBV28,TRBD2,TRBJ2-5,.,TGTGCCAGCAGTTTGCCGCGGGAGGGTATCCTTCAAGAGACCCAGTACTTC,CASSLPREGILQETQYF
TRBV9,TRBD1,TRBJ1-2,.,TGTGCCAGCAGCGTAGACAGGGGGCCTTACAACTATGGCTACACCTTC,CASSVDRGPYNYGYTF
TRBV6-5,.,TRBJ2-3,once,TGTGCCAGCAGTTACCCCCCCCGGGATACGCAGTATTTT,CASSYPPRDTQYF
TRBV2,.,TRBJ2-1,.,TGTGCCAGCAGCCGACTAGAGGATGAGCAGTTCTTC,CASSRLEDEQFF
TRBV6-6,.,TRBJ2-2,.,TGTGCCACCCTGGGACTTATGAACACCGGGGAGCTGTTTTTT,CATLGLMNTGELFF
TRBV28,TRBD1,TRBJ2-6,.,TGTGCCAGCAGTTTATTTACGACAGGGTTAAGTGGGGCCAACGTCCTGACTTTC,CASSLFTTGLSGANVLTF
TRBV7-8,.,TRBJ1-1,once,TGTGCCAGCAGCCCTAACAGGGTGGTGATGAACACTGAAGCTTTCTTT,CASSPNRVVMNTEAFF
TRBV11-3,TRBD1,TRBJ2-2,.,TGTGCCAGCCGGTCCACACAGGGGAAGAGGTCCGGGGAGCTGTTTTTT,CASRSTQGKRSGELFF
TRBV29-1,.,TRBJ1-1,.,TGCAGCGTTGAAAGGGAGGGCAGGGACACTGAAGCTTTCTTT,CSVEREGRDTEAFF
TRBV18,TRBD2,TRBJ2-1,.,TGTGCCAGCTCACCAGAGGCGGGAGCGAACTACAATGAGCAGTTCTTC,CASSPEAGANYNEQFF
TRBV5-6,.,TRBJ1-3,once,TGTGCCAGCAGCTCGTCGCCCGGGACTTCGAGCTCTGGAAACACCATATATTTT,CASSSSPGTSSSGNTIYF
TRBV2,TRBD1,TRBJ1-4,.,TGTGCCAGCAGTGAGGACAGGGATGAAAAACTGTTTTTT,CASSEDRDEKLFF
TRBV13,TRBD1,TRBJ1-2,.,TGTGCCAGCAGCTCTGGGACAGGCCGCTATGGCTACACCTTC,CASSSGTGRYGYTF
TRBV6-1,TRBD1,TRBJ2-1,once,TGTGCCAGCAGTGAACTAGGACAGGCCTACCACAATGAGCAGTTCTTC,CASSELGQAYHNEQFF
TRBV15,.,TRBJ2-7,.,TGTGCCACCAGCAGAGGAGGGTTAGGTTACGAGCAGTACTTC,CATSRGGLGYEQYF
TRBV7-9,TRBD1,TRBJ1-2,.,TGTGCCACCCGGTATTTGGACAGGGAGCTTTTTACCTTC,CATRYLDRELFTF
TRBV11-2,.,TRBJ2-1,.,TGTGCCAGCAGCTTAGACAGGGCGGGAAAACTCAGTGAGCAGTTCTTC,CASSLDRAGKLSEQFF
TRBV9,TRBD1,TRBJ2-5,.,TGTGCCAGCAGCGCAGCCTTCCAGGACAGGGCTGGGGAGACCCAGTACTTC,CASSAAFQDRAGETQYF
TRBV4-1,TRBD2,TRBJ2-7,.,TGCGCCAGCAGTCGACTAGCGGGAATCCACGAGCAGTACTTC,CASSRLAGIHEQYF
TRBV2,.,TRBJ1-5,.,TGTGCCAGCAGACGGAGAAATCAGCCCCAGCATTTT,CASRRRNQPQHF
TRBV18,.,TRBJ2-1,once,TGTGCCAGCTCACCAGGGCCGGAATACAATGAGCAGTTCTTC,CASSPGPEYNEQFF